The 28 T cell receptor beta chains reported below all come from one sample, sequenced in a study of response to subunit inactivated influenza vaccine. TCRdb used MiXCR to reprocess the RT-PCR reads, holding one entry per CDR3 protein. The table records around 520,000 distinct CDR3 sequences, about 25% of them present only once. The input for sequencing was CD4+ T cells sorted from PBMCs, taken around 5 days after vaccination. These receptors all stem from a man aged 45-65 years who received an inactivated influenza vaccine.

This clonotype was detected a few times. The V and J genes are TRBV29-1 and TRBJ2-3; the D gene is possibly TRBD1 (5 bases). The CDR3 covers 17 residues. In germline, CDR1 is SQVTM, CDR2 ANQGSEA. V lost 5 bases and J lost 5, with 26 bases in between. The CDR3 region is CSVYLRAGPQSGDTQYF. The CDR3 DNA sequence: TGCAGCGTTTACCTCCGGGCAGGGCCGCAATCCGGAGATACGCAGTATTTT.

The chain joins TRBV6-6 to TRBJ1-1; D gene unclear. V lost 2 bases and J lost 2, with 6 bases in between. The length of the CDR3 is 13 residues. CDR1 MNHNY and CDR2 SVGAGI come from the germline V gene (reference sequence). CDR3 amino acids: CASSYPKNTEAFF. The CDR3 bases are TGTGCCAGCAGTTACCCGAAAAACACTGAAGCTTTCTTT.

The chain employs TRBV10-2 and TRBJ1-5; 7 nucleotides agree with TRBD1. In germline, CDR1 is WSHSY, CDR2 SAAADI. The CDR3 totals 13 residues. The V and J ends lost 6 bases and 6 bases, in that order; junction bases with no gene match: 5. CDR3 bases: TGCGCCAGCAGACAGGGGATGGGTCAGCCCCAGCATTTT. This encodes CASRQGMGQPQHF.

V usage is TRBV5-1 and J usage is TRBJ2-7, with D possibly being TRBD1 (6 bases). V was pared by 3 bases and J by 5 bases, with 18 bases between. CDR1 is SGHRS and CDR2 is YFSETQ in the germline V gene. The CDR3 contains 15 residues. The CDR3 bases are TGCGCCAGCAGCTACAGCAGGGGTTCATTGGACGAGCAGTACTTC. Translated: CASSYSRGSLDEQYF.

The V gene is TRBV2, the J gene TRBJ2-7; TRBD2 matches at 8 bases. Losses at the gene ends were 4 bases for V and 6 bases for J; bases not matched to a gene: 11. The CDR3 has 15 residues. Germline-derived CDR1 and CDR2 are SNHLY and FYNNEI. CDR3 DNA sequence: TGTGCCAGCAGTGGCCGGGAGGGCCGAATAGGCGAGCAGTACTTC. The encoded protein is CASSGREGRIGEQYF.

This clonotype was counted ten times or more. CDR3 nucleotides: TGTGCCAGCAGCCGGGGACAGGGGATAGGCTACACCTTC. This codes for CASSRGQGIGYTF. The rearrangement joins TRBV6-1 to TRBJ1-2, with 10 bases identical to TRBD1. Germline loops: CDR1 MNHNS, CDR2 SASEGT. Trimming took 6 bases from V and 8 from J; bases not matched to a gene: 6. The CDR3 sequence is 13 residues long.

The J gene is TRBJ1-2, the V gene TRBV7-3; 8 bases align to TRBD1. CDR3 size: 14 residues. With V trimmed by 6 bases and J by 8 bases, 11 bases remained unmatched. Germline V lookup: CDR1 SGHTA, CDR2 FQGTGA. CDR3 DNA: TGTGCCAGCAGTTCTGGGAGCGGGACAGGCGGCTACACCTTC. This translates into CASSSGSGTGGYTF.

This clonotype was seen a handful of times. CDR3 nucleotides: TGCAGTGCTAGCGGAGCGGGAGGAACCCAAGAGACCCAGTACTTC. It codes for CSASGAGGTQETQYF. The chain couples TRBV20-1 to TRBJ2-5; 9 bases agree with TRBD2. Looked up from germline, CDR1 is DFQATT and CDR2 is SNEGSKA (reference sequence). The junction had 6 bases not matched to a gene; V was cut back by 3 bases and J by 1 base. The CDR3 totals 15 residues.

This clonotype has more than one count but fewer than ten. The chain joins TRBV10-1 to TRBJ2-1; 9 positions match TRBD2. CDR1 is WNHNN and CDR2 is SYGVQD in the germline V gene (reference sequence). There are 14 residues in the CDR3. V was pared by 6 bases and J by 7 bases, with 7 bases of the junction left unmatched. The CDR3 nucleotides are TGCGCCAGCAGCTCAGCGGGGGGCGGGAATGAGCAGTTCTTC. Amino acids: CASSSAGGGNEQFF.

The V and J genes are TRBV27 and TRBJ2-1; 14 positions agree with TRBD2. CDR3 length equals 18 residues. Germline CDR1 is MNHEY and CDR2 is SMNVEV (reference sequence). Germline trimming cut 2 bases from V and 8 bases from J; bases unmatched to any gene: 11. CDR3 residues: CASSLKGPGLAGVYEQFF. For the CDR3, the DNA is TGTGCCAGCAGTTTAAAGGGCCCGGGACTAGCGGGAGTATATGAGCAGTTCTTC.

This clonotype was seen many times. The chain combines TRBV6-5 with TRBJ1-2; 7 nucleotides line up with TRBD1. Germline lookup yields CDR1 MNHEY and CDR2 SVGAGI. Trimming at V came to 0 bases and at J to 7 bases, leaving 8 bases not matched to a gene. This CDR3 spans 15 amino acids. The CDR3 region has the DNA TGTGCCAGCAGTTACTCTAGACAGGGCGTCTCTGGCTACACCTTC. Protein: CASSYSRQGVSGYTF.

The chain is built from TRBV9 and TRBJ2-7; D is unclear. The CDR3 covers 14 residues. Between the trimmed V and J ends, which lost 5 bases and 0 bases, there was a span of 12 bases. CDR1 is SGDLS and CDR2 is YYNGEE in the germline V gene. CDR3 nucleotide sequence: TGTGCCAGCAGTAATTTCCCTCTCTCCTACGAGCAGTACTTC. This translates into CASSNFPLSYEQYF.

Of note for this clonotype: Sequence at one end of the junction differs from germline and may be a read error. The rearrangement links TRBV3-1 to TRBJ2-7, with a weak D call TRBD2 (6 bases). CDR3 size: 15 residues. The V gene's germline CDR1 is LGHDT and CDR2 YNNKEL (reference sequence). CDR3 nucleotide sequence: TGTGCCAGCAGCCAAGGGGGACTCTTCTCCTACGAGCACTACTTC. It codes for CASSQGGLFSYEHYF.

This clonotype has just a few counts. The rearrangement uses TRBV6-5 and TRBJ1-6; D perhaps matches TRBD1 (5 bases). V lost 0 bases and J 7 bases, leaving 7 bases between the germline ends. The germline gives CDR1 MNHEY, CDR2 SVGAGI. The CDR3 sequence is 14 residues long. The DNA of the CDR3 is TGTGCCAGCAGTTACTCGACAGAAAATTCACCCCTCCACTTT. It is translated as CASSYSTENSPLHF.

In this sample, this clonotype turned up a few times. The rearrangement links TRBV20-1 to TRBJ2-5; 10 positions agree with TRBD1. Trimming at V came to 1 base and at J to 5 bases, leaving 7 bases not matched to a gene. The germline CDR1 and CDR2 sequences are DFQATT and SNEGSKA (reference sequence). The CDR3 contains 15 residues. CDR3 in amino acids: CSARGDRGLRETQYF. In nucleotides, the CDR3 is TGCAGTGCTAGAGGGGACAGGGGTTTACGGGAGACCCAGTACTTC.

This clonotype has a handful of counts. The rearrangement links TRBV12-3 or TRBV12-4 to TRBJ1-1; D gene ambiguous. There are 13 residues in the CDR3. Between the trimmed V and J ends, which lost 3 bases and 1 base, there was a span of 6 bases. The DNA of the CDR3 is TGTGCCAGCAGTTTTAAGGGGAACACTGAAGCTTTCTTT. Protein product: CASSFKGNTEAFF.

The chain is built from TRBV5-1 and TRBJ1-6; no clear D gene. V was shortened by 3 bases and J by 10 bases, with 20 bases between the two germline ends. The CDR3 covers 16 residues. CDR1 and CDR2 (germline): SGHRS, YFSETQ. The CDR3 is CASSYRTSEKGSPLHF. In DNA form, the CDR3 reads TGCGCCAGCAGCTACCGGACGTCGGAAAAAGGATCACCCCTCCACTTT.

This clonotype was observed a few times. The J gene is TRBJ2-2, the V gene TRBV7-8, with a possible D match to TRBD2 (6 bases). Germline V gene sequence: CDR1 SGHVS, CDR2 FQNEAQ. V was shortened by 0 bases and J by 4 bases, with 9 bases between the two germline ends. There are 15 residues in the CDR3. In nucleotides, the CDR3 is TGTGCCAGCAGCTTAGCGATGGGAGGCACCGGGGAGCTGTTTTTT. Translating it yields CASSLAMGGTGELFF.

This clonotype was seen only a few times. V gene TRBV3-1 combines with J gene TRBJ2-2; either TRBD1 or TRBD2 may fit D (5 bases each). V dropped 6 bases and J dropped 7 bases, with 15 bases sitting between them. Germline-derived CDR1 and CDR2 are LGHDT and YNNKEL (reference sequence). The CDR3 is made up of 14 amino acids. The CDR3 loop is CASRKEGLGGELFF. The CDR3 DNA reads TGTGCCAGCAGGAAAGAGGGGCTCGGCGGGGAGCTGTTTTTT. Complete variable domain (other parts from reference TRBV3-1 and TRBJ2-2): DTAVSQTPKYLVTQMGNDKSIKCEQNLGHDTMYWYKQDSKKFLKIMFSYNNKELIINETVPNRFSPKSPDKAHLNLHINSLELGDSAVYFCASRKEGLGGELFFGEGSRLTVL.

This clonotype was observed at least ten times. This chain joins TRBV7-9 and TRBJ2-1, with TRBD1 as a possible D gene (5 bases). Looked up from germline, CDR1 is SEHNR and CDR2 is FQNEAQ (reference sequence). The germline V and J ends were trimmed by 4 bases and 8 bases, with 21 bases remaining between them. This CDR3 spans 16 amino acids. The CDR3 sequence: CASSSRLPGRWDEQFF. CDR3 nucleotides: TGTGCCAGCAGCTCAAGGCTCCCAGGGCGGTGGGATGAGCAGTTCTTC. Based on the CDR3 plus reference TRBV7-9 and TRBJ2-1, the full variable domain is DTGVSQNPRHKITKRGQNVTFRCDPISEHNRLYWYRQTLGQGPEFLTYFQNEAQLEKSRLLSDRFSAERPKGSFSTLEIQRTEQGDSAMYLCASSSRLPGRWDEQFFGPGTRLTVL.

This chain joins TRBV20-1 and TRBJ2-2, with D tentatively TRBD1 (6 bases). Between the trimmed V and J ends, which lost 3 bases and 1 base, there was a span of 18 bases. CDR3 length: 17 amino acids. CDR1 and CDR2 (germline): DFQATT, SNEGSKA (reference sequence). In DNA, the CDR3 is TGCAGTGCTAGTCCCCCTCCCGGACAGCGGAACACCGGGGAGCTGTTTTTT. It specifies CSASPPPGQRNTGELFF.

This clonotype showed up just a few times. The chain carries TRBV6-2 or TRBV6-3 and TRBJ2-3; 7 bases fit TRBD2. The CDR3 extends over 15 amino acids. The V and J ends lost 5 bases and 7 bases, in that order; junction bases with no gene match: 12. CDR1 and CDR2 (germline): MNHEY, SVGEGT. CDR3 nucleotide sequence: TGTGCCAGCAGTATAGAGTGGCGGGAGCGAAATACGCAGTATTTT. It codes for CASSIEWRERNTQYF.

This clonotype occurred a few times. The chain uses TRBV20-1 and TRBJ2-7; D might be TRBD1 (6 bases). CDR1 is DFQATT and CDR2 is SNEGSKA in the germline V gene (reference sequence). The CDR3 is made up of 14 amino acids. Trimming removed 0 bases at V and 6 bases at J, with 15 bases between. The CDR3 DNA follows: TGCAGTGCTAGAGATTCTGGGACACTAGGCGAGCAGTACTTC. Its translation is CSARDSGTLGEQYF.

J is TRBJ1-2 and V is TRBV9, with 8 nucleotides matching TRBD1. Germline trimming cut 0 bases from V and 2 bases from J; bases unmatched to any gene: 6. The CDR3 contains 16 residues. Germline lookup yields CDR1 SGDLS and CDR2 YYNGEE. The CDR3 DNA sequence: TGTGCCAGCAGCGTAGCTCAGACAGGGGCGAACTATGGCTACACCTTC. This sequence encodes CASSVAQTGANYGYTF.

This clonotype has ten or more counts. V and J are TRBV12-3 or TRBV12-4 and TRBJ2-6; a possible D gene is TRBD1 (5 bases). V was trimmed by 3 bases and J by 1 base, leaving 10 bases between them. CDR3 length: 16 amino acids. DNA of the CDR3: TGTGCCAGCAGTTTGGGGCGGCGATCTGGGGCCAACGTCCTGACTTTC. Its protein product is CASSLGRRSGANVLTF.

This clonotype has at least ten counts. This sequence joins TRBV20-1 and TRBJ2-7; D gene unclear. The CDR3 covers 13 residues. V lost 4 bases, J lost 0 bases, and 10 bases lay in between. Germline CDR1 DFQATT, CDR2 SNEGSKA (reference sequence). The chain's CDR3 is CSAKRYNSYEQYF. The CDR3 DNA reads TGCAGTGCTAAACGTTACAACTCCTACGAGCAGTACTTC.

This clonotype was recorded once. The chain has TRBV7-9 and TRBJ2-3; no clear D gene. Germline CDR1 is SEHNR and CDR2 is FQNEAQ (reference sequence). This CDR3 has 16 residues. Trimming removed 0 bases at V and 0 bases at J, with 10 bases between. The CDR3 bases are TGTGCCAGCAGCTTAGCTGTCAGCCGGAGCACAGATACGCAGTATTTT. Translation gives CASSLAVSRSTDTQYF.

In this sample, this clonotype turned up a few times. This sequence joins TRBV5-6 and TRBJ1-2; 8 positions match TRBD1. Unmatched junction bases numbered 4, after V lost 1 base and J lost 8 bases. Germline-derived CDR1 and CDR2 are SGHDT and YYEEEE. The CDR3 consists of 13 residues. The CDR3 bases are TGTGCCAGCAGCTTGAGGACAGGGCGAGGCTACACCTTC. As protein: CASSLRTGRGYTF. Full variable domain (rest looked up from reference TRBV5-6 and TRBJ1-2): DAGVTQSPTHLIKTRGQQVTLRCSPKSGHDTVSWYQQALGQGPQFIFQYYEEEERQRGNFPDRFSGHQFPNYSSELNVNALLLGDSALYLCASSLRTGRGYTFGSGTRLTVV.